The present T cell receptor (beta chain) was sequenced within a study of blood T cells in healthy people across ages. A sample-barcoded 5' primer and a J-beta primer mix were used in a second PCR of roughly 7 to 11 cycles. Using its own MiXCR run on the 5' RACE reads, TCRdb lists one record per CDR3 protein. The sample lists some 1,500,000 distinct CDR3 sequences, approximately 43% seen once, with roughly 3.7% in the top ten. Germline CDR1 and CDR2: DFQATT and SNEGSKA (reference sequence). The CDR3 loop spans 13 amino acids. The trim removed 4 bases at V and 8 bases at J, leaving 10 bases unmatched. The TCR sequence derives from a woman younger than 30 in good health. The sequenced sample consisted of blood. The V gene is TRBV20-1, the J gene TRBJ1-2, with 7 bases matching TRBD1. The CDR3 coding sequence is TGCAGTGCTACCGGGACAGATAACTTGGGCTACACCTTC. Its translation is CSATGTDNLGYTF.